The 29 T cell receptor beta chains below all came from one sample that was sequenced in a study of spatial heterogeneity in lung cancer. TCRdb passed the 5' RACE reads through MiXCR, listing each CDR3 protein once. The repertoire has about 4,400 distinct CDR3 sequences, around 21% of them found once; the top ten carry roughly 23%. Time point specified: sample taken at primary tumor resection. Without sorting, whole RNA was sequenced from tumor, nontumor lung or frozen PBMC. The sample in question was normal lung tissue next to the tumor, obtained at surgery. The origin of the receptors is a female donor with early-stage non-small cell lung cancer.

By proportion, this clonotype is medium-sized. With the library built for alpha chains, this beta chain is off target and its frequency is not meaningful. The V and J genes are TRBV7-2 and TRBJ2-2; D is possibly TRBD2 (5 bases). Germline CDR1 is SGHTA and CDR2 is FQGNSA. The CDR3 is 20 amino acids. V dropped 1 base and J dropped 2 bases, with 23 bases sitting between them. The CDR3 region has the DNA TGTGCCAGCAGCTTAGTCGTGTTACGGGTCAGACTATCAAACACCGGGGAGCTGTTTTTT. This sequence encodes CASSLVVLRVRLSNTGELFF. Full variable domain (remainder filled in from reference TRBV7-2 and TRBJ2-2): GAGVSQSPSNKVTEKGKDVELRCDPISGHTALYWYRQSLGQGLEFLIYFQGNSAPDKSGLPSDRFSAERTGGSVSTLTIQRTQQEDSAVYLCASSLVVLRVRLSNTGELFFGEGSRLTVL.

This clonotype qualifies as medium-sized. This beta chain was picked up by a library intended for alpha chains and is off target, so its count carries little meaning. The genes are TRBV11-2 and TRBJ2-7, with D tentatively TRBD1 (6 bases). Germline loops: CDR1 SGHAT, CDR2 FQNNGV. The CDR3 length is 16 residues. Trimming stripped 1 base from V and 2 bases from J, with 15 bases between. The CDR3 loop reads CASSLGVGQIPYEQYF. The CDR3 DNA is TGTGCCAGCAGCTTAGGAGTGGGACAAATACCCTACGAGCAGTACTTC.

This clonotype is medium-sized within its sample. This beta chain turned up in a library designed for alpha chains; as an off-target read, its abundance says little. The CDR3 nucleotides are TGTGCCAGCAGTTTCTCGGGCTACGAGCAGTACTTC. This sequence encodes CASSFSGYEQYF. The chain carries TRBV12-3 or TRBV12-4 and TRBJ2-7; D unclear. This CDR3 has 12 amino acids. Trimming took 3 bases from V and 3 from J, leaving 6 bases between them.

This clonotype was seen more than once but under ten times. The size of this beta chain means little, since it is a stray read in a library made for alpha chains. The chain links TRBV4-1 to TRBJ2-1; 7 bases agree with TRBD2. Germline CDR1 reads MGHRA; CDR2 reads YSYEKL. V shed 1 base and J 2 bases; nucleotides not matched to a gene: 8. This CDR3 contains 17 residues. The CDR3 protein is CASSQARAGVTYNEQFF. CDR3 nucleotide sequence: TGCGCCAGCAGCCAAGCACGGGCGGGGGTTACCTACAATGAGCAGTTCTTC.

This clonotype is medium-sized. Being off target in a library aimed at alpha chains, this beta chain has a size of little meaning. The chain carries TRBV28 and TRBJ2-7; TRBD2 matches at 9 bases. CDR1 is MDHEN, CDR2 SYDVKM, per germline. V gave up 6 bases and J gave up 6 bases; unmatched junction bases: 6. CDR3 length equals 13 residues. As DNA, the CDR3 is TGTGCCAGCAGCCGGACTAGCGCTCGCGAGCAGTACTTC. Protein sequence: CASSRTSAREQYF.

Judged by abundance, this clonotype is medium-sized. The library was built for alpha chains, so this beta chain is an off-target read and its size means little. This chain connects TRBV29-1 to TRBJ2-3; the D gene is possibly TRBD1 (6 bases). The germline CDR1 and CDR2 sequences are SQVTM and ANQGSEA. V was shortened by 5 bases and J by 6 bases, with 15 bases between the two germline ends. CDR3 length: 13 amino acids. CDR3 protein: CSVTGLVADTQYF. The DNA of the CDR3 is TGCAGCGTTACAGGGCTGGTGGCCGATACGCAGTATTTT.

This clonotype turned up a few times. Since it is a stray read in a library aimed at alpha chains, this beta chain has a size that is not meaningful. The chain employs TRBV29-1 and TRBJ2-5; maybe TRBD1 (5 bases). V shed 2 bases and J shed 5 bases, with 12 bases lying between them. Germline V gene lookup returns CDR1 SQVTM and CDR2 ANQGSEA. This CDR3 is built from 13 residues. This CDR3 is CSVERGAGETQYF. The DNA of the CDR3 is TGCAGCGTTGAAAGGGGCGCAGGGGAGACCCAGTACTTC.

Within the sample, this clonotype is medium-sized. This beta chain turned up in a library designed for alpha chains; as an off-target read, its abundance says little. This CDR3 reads CASSTSGGRTEAFF. As DNA, the CDR3 is TGTGCCAGCAGCACCTCAGGGGGCCGAACTGAAGCTTTCTTT. This chain uses TRBV9 with TRBJ1-1; the match to TRBD1 covers 8 bases. The CDR3 is made up of 14 amino acids. CDR1 and CDR2 (germline): SGDLS, YYNGEE. After removal of 4 bases from V and 5 bases from J, the junction contained 7 bases not matched to a gene.

This clonotype has just a few counts. For a library built for alpha chains, this beta chain is a stray read; little rests on its size. The gene calls are TRBV27 and TRBJ2-6, with 9 bases that match TRBD1. CDR3 size: 18 residues. Germline V gives CDR1 MNHEY, CDR2 SMNVEV (reference sequence). Trimming took 7 bases from V and 1 from J; bases not matched to a gene: 11. CDR3 DNA sequence: TGTGCCAGCAAGACGGCCGGGACAGGGAAATCTGGGGCCAACGTCCTGACTTTC. Translation: CASKTAGTGKSGANVLTF.

By share of the sample, this clonotype is medium-sized. This beta chain appears as a stray read in a library generated for alpha chains; its size is not informative. This rearrangement joins TRBV10-3 to TRBJ2-3; 15 bases align to TRBD2. Trimming at V came to 6 bases and at J to 1 base, leaving 2 bases not matched to a gene. Germline V lookup: CDR1 ENHRY, CDR2 SYGVKD. The CDR3 extends over 16 amino acids. CDR3 nucleotide sequence: TGTGCCATCAGCCGGACTAGCGGGGGGGGCACAGATACGCAGTATTTT. Encoded protein: CAISRTSGGGTDTQYF.

On this clonotype: Because the library targeted alpha chains, this beta chain is an off-target read whose size means little. The chain employs TRBV7-6 and TRBJ2-7, with no clear D. The CDR3 totals 11 residues. V was trimmed by 5 bases and J by 7 bases, leaving 9 bases between them. The germline V gene has CDR1 SGHVS and CDR2 FNYEAQ. CDR3 region: CASSDLGEQYF. CDR3 sequence (DNA): TGTGCCAGCAGCGACTTGGGAGAGCAGTACTTC. Combining the CDR3 with reference TRBV7-6 and TRBJ2-7 gives the whole variable domain GAGVSQSPRYKVTKRGQDVALRCDPISGHVSLYWYRQALGQGPEFLTYFNYEAQQDKSGLPNDRFSAERPEGSISTLTIQRTEQRDSAMYRCASSDLGEQYFGPGTRLTVT.

By sample fraction, this clonotype is medium-sized. A library made for alpha chains picked up this beta chain off target, so its size means little. This chain links TRBV7-8 with TRBJ2-2; perhaps TRBD2 as D (6 bases). V lost 5 bases and J 1 base, leaving 17 bases between the germline ends. This CDR3 contains 17 residues. Per the germline V gene, CDR1 is SGHVS and CDR2 is FQNEAQ. The CDR3 DNA is TGTGCCAGCAGCCTTACGCTAGCGCTCAAGAACACCGGGGAGCTGTTTTTT. It codes for CASSLTLALKNTGELFF.

For this clonotype: The library was built for alpha chains, so this beta chain is an off-target read and its size means little. This CDR3 reads CASSLGADTQYF. The CDR3 DNA is TGTGCCAGCAGTTTAGGGGCAGATACGCAGTATTTT. J is TRBJ2-3 and V is TRBV12-3 or TRBV12-4; D is ambiguous. V gave up 1 base and J gave up 4 bases, with 3 bases separating them. The CDR3 extends over 12 amino acids.

This clonotype came up many times. The library was built for alpha chains, so this beta chain is an off-target read and its size means little. The rearrangement joins TRBV4-3 to TRBJ2-5; TRBD2 agrees at 8 bases. The CDR3 spans 14 residues. Germline CDR1 LGHNA, CDR2 YSLEER. V lost 3 bases and J lost 1; bases outside the gene matches: 1. The CDR3 bases are TGCGCCAGCAGCCAGGGACTAGGCCAAGAGACCCAGTACTTC. It is translated as CASSQGLGQETQYF.

Concerning this clonotype: A library made for alpha chains picked up this beta chain off target, so its size means little. J is TRBJ2-5 and V is TRBV10-3; D might be TRBD2 (5 bases). The ends were cut back, 6 bases at V and 5 bases at J, with 10 bases in the middle. Germline CDR1 is ENHRY and CDR2 is SYGVKD. The CDR3 has 12 residues. The CDR3 here is CAIRESGETQYF. The CDR3 DNA sequence: TGTGCCATCAGGGAATCGGGGGAGACCCAGTACTTC.

In its sample, this clonotype was seen many times. This beta chain was picked up by a library intended for alpha chains and is off target, so its count carries little meaning. This rearrangement joins TRBV7-2 to TRBJ2-1; D tentatively fits TRBD1 or TRBD2 (6 bases each). The CDR3 loop spans 14 amino acids. Germline V gives CDR1 SGHTA, CDR2 FQGNSA. The V end was cut by 1 base, the J end by 7 bases, with 11 bases between. The CDR3 sequence is CASSLEGGRNEQFF. In nucleotides, the CDR3 is TGTGCCAGCAGCTTAGAGGGGGGCAGGAATGAGCAGTTCTTC.

By its share, this clonotype is medium-sized. As an off-target read in a library built for alpha chains, this beta chain has a frequency of little significance. V gene TRBV14 combines with J gene TRBJ1-6; a weak D match, TRBD1 (5 bases). The V gene's germline CDR1 is SGHDN and CDR2 FVKESK. Trimming cost V 3 bases and J 5 bases, with 8 bases left between them. The CDR3 spans 14 residues. CDR3 DNA: TGTGCCAGCAGCCACAGGGCCAATAATTCACCCCTCCACTTT. Translation: CASSHRANNSPLHF.

This clonotype was seen many times. This beta chain is an off-target read within a library intended for alpha chains, so its frequency means little. The gene calls are TRBV6-2 or TRBV6-3 and TRBJ2-5; 7 nucleotides align to TRBD2. This CDR3 region has 15 residues. V was pared by 2 bases and J by 0 bases, with 3 bases of the junction left unmatched. The germline gives CDR1 MNHEY, CDR2 SVGEGT. The CDR3 coding sequence is TGTGCCAGCAGTTACCTAGCGGAGAACCAAGAGACCCAGTACTTC. It specifies CASSYLAENQETQYF.

By frequency in the sample, this clonotype is medium-sized (0.01 to 0.1%). This beta chain turned up in a library designed for alpha chains; as an off-target read, its abundance says little. The chain has TRBV5-1 and TRBJ1-1; tentative D call: TRBD1 (5 bases). The CDR3 is 14 amino acids. Germline V gives CDR1 SGHRS, CDR2 YFSETQ. The V end lost 0 bases, the J end lost 5 bases, and 11 bases lay between the germline ends. The CDR3 bases are TGCGCCAGCAGCTTGGGACAGCCGGGGACTGAAGCTTTCTTT. Its translation is CASSLGQPGTEAFF.

This clonotype has at least ten counts. Since it is a stray read in a library aimed at alpha chains, this beta chain has a size that is not meaningful. The chain joins TRBV7-9 to TRBJ2-3; D is possibly TRBD1 or TRBD2 (6 bases each). CDR1 SEHNR and CDR2 FQNEAQ come from the germline V gene (reference sequence). The CDR3 consists of 14 residues. The V gene lost 3 bases and the J gene lost 5 bases, with 12 bases spanning the gap. The CDR3 spells CASSFGGGGDTQYF. The CDR3 DNA reads as TGTGCCAGCAGCTTTGGAGGAGGGGGAGATACGCAGTATTTT.

Concerning this clonotype: This beta chain was picked up by a library intended for alpha chains and is off target, so its count carries little meaning. This chain connects TRBV11-2 to TRBJ2-2, with D tentatively TRBD1 (6 bases). Germline CDR1 SGHAT, CDR2 FQNNGV. V gave up 1 base and J gave up 7 bases, with 10 bases separating them. This CDR3 contains 14 residues. CDR3 in amino acids: CASSLVQGGGELFF. CDR3 in DNA: TGTGCCAGCAGCTTAGTACAGGGCGGCGGGGAGCTGTTTTTT.

This clonotype is labeled as medium-sized. A library made for alpha chains picked up this beta chain off target, so its size means little. The rearrangement uses TRBV7-9 and TRBJ2-7; D gene uncertain. Per the germline V gene, CDR1 is SEHNR and CDR2 is FQNEAQ (reference sequence). The ends were cut back, 2 bases at V and 4 bases at J, with 12 bases in the middle. The CDR3 length is 14 residues. CDR3 nucleotide sequence: TGTGCCAGCAGCTTAAGAGAAAACTTTTACGAGCAGTACTTC. As protein: CASSLRENFYEQYF.

Comments on this clonotype: This beta chain represents an off-target read in a library built for alpha chains; its size is of limited meaning. The chain joins TRBV7-9 to TRBJ2-2; D is unresolved. Looked up from germline, CDR1 is SEHNR and CDR2 is FQNEAQ (reference sequence). V lost 5 bases, J lost 4 bases, and 11 bases lay in between. The CDR3 consists of 14 residues. The CDR3, as DNA: TGTGCCAGCAGCCCGTCATTCAGCACCGGGGAGCTGTTTTTT. Translating it yields CASSPSFSTGELFF.

There are a few counts of this clonotype. Because this beta chain is a stray read in a library intended to capture alpha chains, its abundance should not be given much weight. This chain links TRBV29-1 with TRBJ2-3; no firm D call. Trimming removed 0 bases from V and 4 bases from J, with 14 bases in between. Germline V gene data show CDR1 as SQVTM and CDR2 as ANQGSEA. CDR3 length: 15 amino acids. CDR3 residues: CSVEESQAPADTQYF. DNA for the CDR3: TGCAGCGTTGAAGAAAGTCAGGCCCCCGCAGATACGCAGTATTTT.

By its share, this clonotype is medium-sized (0.01 to 0.1%). This beta chain is off target for a library built for alpha chains, so its abundance means little. The gene calls are TRBV20-1 and TRBJ2-4; 8 nucleotides align to TRBD2. V gave up 5 bases and J gave up 4 bases; unmatched junction bases: 13. CDR3 length: 16 residues. CDR1 is DFQATT, CDR2 SNEGSKA, per germline (reference sequence). Here the CDR3 DNA reads TGCAGTGCTGCTACACACCTGCTAGCGGGTAAAAACATTCAGTACTTC. This gives the protein CSAATHLLAGKNIQYF.

As to this clonotype: This beta chain is off target for a library built for alpha chains, so its abundance means little. The rearrangement joins TRBV28 to TRBJ2-7; TRBD2 might be the D (6 bases). Germline CDR1 MDHEN, CDR2 SYDVKM. The CDR3 covers 15 residues. Between the trimmed V and J ends, which lost 1 base and 0 bases, there was a span of 10 bases. This CDR3 is CASSLLGTDSYEQYF. The CDR3 DNA follows: TGTGCCAGCAGTTTATTGGGGACTGACTCCTACGAGCAGTACTTC.

This clonotype was found a few times. The library was prepared for alpha chains; this beta chain is a stray read, so its frequency means little. The chain has TRBV27 and TRBJ2-1, with D possibly TRBD1 on 6 matching bases. Germline CDR1 and CDR2: MNHEY and SMNVEV (reference sequence). CDR3 size: 18 residues. V was clipped by 5 bases and J by 1 base, with 21 bases between them. The CDR3 DNA is TGTGCCAGCAGTACAACAATTGGGGGCAGGGGTTCCTACAATGAGCAGTTCTTC. Protein sequence: CASSTTIGGRGSYNEQFF.

This clonotype is medium-sized by share. The library was built for alpha chains, so this beta chain is an off-target read and its size means little. The CDR3 loop reads CASRRPGGLNNEQFF. In nucleotides, the CDR3 is TGTGCCAGCAGGAGACCGGGGGGTCTGAACAATGAGCAGTTCTTC. J is TRBJ2-1 and V is TRBV6-2 or TRBV6-3; TRBD2 aligns across 7 bases. The germline V gene has CDR1 MNHEY and CDR2 SVGEGT. Trimming at V came to 6 bases and at J to 5 bases, leaving 10 bases not matched to a gene. CDR3 size: 15 residues.

With respect to this clonotype: A library made for alpha chains picked up this beta chain off target, so its size means little. The chain is built from TRBV28 and TRBJ2-7; 10 bases are shared with TRBD2. V lost 6 bases to trimming and J lost 0 bases; unmatched junction nucleotides: 5. The CDR3 consists of 15 residues. Germline lookup yields CDR1 MDHEN and CDR2 SYDVKM. CDR3 region: CASRRTSGSSYEQYF. CDR3 DNA sequence: TGTGCCAGCAGACGGACTAGCGGTAGCTCCTACGAGCAGTACTTC.